Presented here are 31 T cell receptor beta chains from one specimen sequenced in a study of cytomegalovirus exposure and HLA in healthy donors. PCR amplification relied on 60 Vbeta primers (plus 13 Jbeta primers). Method: immunoSEQ multiplex PCR; TCRdb's copy keeps in-frame clones and lacks some. The sample carries about 120,000 clones, roughly 85% recorded once. Material for sequencing was PBMCs. These receptor sequences come from a man aged 18-30 years in good health and CMV-seropositive.

The CDR3 DNA sequence: TGTGCCAGCAGCGCGTCGACAGGAATTGCAACTAATGAAAAACTGTTTTTT. This gives the protein CASSASTGIATNEKLFF. The gene calls are TRBV9 and TRBJ1-4, with D possibly TRBD1 on 6 matching bases. V was trimmed by 3 bases and J by 0 bases, leaving 15 bases between them. The CDR3 runs to 17 residues. CDR1 SGDLS and CDR2 YYNGEE come from the germline V gene.

The J gene is TRBJ1-5, the V gene TRBV27; 8 bases line up with TRBD1. Trimming took 6 bases from V and 6 from J; bases not matched to a gene: 7. The germline V gene has CDR1 MNHEY and CDR2 SMNVEV (reference sequence). CDR3 length: 14 amino acids. CDR3 bases: TGTGCCAGCAGGCCCGGACAGGGAGGTCAGCCCCAGCATTTT. Its translation is CASRPGQGGQPQHF.

This chain links TRBV28 with TRBJ1-5, with 9 nucleotides matching TRBD1. J lost 1 base, V lost 5 bases, and 9 bases had no gene match. Germline values: CDR1 MDHEN, CDR2 SYDVKM. The length of the CDR3 is 17 residues. CDR3 sequence (DNA): TGTGCCAGCAGTCCCTCTACAGGGGGCGGAAGCAATCAGCCCCAGCATTTT. This gives the protein CASSPSTGGGSNQPQHF.

V gene TRBV6-1 combines with J gene TRBJ2-7, with 8 bases matching TRBD1. The length of the CDR3 is 15 residues. Trimming removed 4 bases from V and 4 bases from J; junction bases left unmatched: 9. Germline CDR1 is MNHNS and CDR2 is SASEGT. CDR3 coding DNA: TGTGCCAGCAGTGTAGAGACAGGGGATAATTACGAGCAGTACTTC. Protein sequence: CASSVETGDNYEQYF.

The chain links TRBV7-9 to TRBJ1-1; 8 nucleotides agree with TRBD1. This CDR3 contains 12 residues. Germline CDR1 SEHNR, CDR2 FQNEAQ (reference sequence). V lost 8 bases and J lost 5; bases outside the gene matches: 4. CDR3 protein: CASHQGATEAFF. The CDR3 DNA is TGTGCCAGCCATCAGGGGGCGACTGAAGCTTTCTTT. Using reference TRBV7-9 and TRBJ1-1 for the parts outside the CDR3, the full variable domain is DTGVSQNPRHKITKRGQNVTFRCDPISEHNRLYWYRQTLGQGPEFLTYFQNEAQLEKSRLLSDRFSAERPKGSFSTLEIQRTEQGDSAMYLCASHQGATEAFFGQGTRLTVV.

The chain recombines TRBV10-3 with TRBJ1-4; 7 nucleotides match TRBD1. The length of the CDR3 is 15 residues. The V and J ends lost 0 bases and 6 bases, in that order; junction bases with no gene match: 4. CDR1 and CDR2 (germline): ENHRY, SYGVKD. The CDR3 sequence is CAISESGQRYEKLFF. The CDR3, as DNA: TGTGCCATCAGTGAGTCGGGACAGAGATATGAAAAACTGTTTTTT.

In this sample, this clone turned up a few times. This chain joins TRBV9 and TRBJ1-4; 7 positions match TRBD1. V was clipped by 0 bases and J by 0 bases; unmatched bases: 2. The CDR3 runs 16 residues. The germline CDR1 and CDR2 sequences are SGDLS and YYNGEE. This CDR3 reads CASSVGDRSTNEKLFF. The CDR3 bases are TGTGCCAGCAGCGTAGGGGACAGATCAACTAATGAAAAACTGTTTTTT.

This chain uses TRBV18 with TRBJ2-7; 11 bases match TRBD1. The V gene end was trimmed by 1 base and the J gene end by 6 bases; junction bases not matched to a gene: 5. Germline CDR1 reads KGHSH; CDR2 reads LQKENI. This CDR3 has 15 residues. This chain's CDR3 is CASSPLGTGGGEQYF. The CDR3 DNA is TGTGCCAGCTCACCACTCGGGACAGGGGGAGGCGAGCAGTACTTC.

For this clone: Other DNA sequences within the sample encode an identical CDR3. This rearrangement joins TRBV5-1 to TRBJ2-3; D uncertain. V dropped 2 bases and J dropped 1 base, with 8 bases sitting between them. The CDR3 runs to 14 residues. Germline CDR1 is SGHRS and CDR2 is YFSETQ. In nucleotides, the CDR3 is TGCGCCAGCAGCTTAGAGCCGGGCACAGATACGCAGTATTTT. Translating gives CASSLEPGTDTQYF.

CDR3 DNA: TGTGCCTGGAGCGGGGGAGAGACCCAGTACTTC. It codes for CAWSGGETQYF. The chain joins TRBV30 to TRBJ2-5; perhaps TRBD2 as D (6 bases). This CDR3 comprises 11 residues. V lost 3 bases and J lost 4, with 6 bases in between. CDR1 is GTSNPN, CDR2 SVGIG, per germline (reference sequence).

The chain recombines TRBV30 with TRBJ2-1, with TRBD2 matching 14 bases. In germline, CDR1 is GTSNPN, CDR2 SVGIG (reference sequence). With 2 bases clipped from V and 4 bases from J, the junction kept 7 bases outside the gene matches. The CDR3 sequence is 17 residues long. The CDR3 sequence: CAWSRLAGGQRYNEQFF. CDR3 nucleotide sequence: TGTGCCTGGAGTCGACTAGCGGGGGGGCAACGTTACAATGAGCAGTTCTTC.

V gene TRBV7-8 combines with J gene TRBJ1-5; TRBD1 matches 8 bases. V gave up 2 bases and J gave up 1 base; unmatched junction bases: 1. The germline V gene has CDR1 SGHVS and CDR2 FQNEAQ. CDR3 length: 15 residues. The CDR3 loop reads CASSLTGGSNQPQHF. Here the CDR3 DNA reads TGTGCCAGCAGCTTAACAGGGGGGAGCAATCAGCCCCAGCATTTT. Looking up the rest from reference TRBV7-8 and TRBJ1-5 gives the full variable domain: GAGVSQSPRYKVAKRGQDVALRCDPISGHVSLFWYQQALGQGPEFLTYFQNEAQLDKSGLPSDRFFAERPEGSVSTLKIQRTQQEDSAVYLCASSLTGGSNQPQHFGDGTRLSIL.

The chain employs TRBV5-1 and TRBJ2-5; 9 positions agree with TRBD1. The V gene end was trimmed by 2 bases and the J gene end by 4 bases; junction bases not matched to a gene: 3. CDR3 length: 14 amino acids. CDR1 is SGHRS, CDR2 YFSETQ, per germline. CDR3 in DNA: TGCGCCAGCAGCTTACAGGACAGGGGAGAGACCCAGTACTTC. It yields the protein CASSLQDRGETQYF.

This rearrangement joins TRBV6-1 to TRBJ1-5; D unresolved. The CDR3 sequence is 13 residues long. Per the germline V gene, CDR1 is MNHNS and CDR2 is SASEGT. V was pared by 6 bases and J by 6 bases, with 12 bases between. For the CDR3, the DNA is TGTGCCAGCAGCCGGGAACGGGGTCAGCCCCAGCATTTT. Protein: CASSRERGQPQHF.

The rearrangement uses TRBV10-2 and TRBJ2-1; weak D call: TRBD2 (6 bases). Germline V gives CDR1 WSHSY, CDR2 SAAADI. The V end lost 7 bases, the J end lost 9 bases, and 13 bases lay between the germline ends. The length of the CDR3 is 12 residues. The CDR3 sequence is CASTPGESEQFF. DNA of the CDR3: TGCGCCAGCACCCCGGGGGAGAGTGAGCAGTTCTTC.

The V and J genes are TRBV2 and TRBJ1-1, with TRBD1 matching over 8 bases. CDR1 is SNHLY, CDR2 FYNNEI, per germline. The CDR3 is 14 residues long. V was pared by 6 bases and J by 7 bases, with 10 bases of the junction left unmatched. The DNA for the CDR3 is TGTGCCAGCAGAGGGACAGGCGGGCAACATGAAGCTTTCTTT. This gives the protein CASRGTGGQHEAFF.

The chain employs TRBV5-6 and TRBJ2-4; 8 positions agree with TRBD1. V dropped 2 bases and J dropped 3; count of bases not matched to a gene: 7. The germline V gene encodes CDR1 SGHDT and CDR2 YYEEEE. The CDR3 loop spans 16 amino acids. The CDR3 loop is CASSFRDRFGKNIQYF. The CDR3 coding sequence is TGTGCCAGCAGCTTCCGGGACAGGTTTGGCAAAAACATTCAGTACTTC.

This clone was found a few times. The chain carries TRBV6-6 and TRBJ1-1; TRBD1 is a possible D gene (5 bases). Germline V lookup: CDR1 MNHNY, CDR2 SVGAGI (reference sequence). This CDR3 is built from 13 residues. The ends were cut back, 3 bases at V and 3 bases at J, with 8 bases in the middle. The DNA for the CDR3 is TGTGCCAGCAGTTATTTACAGGACACTGAAGCTTTCTTT. As protein: CASSYLQDTEAFF.

The count of this clone is one. The V and J genes are TRBV11-2 and TRBJ2-7; TRBD2 matches at 8 bases. Germline trimming cut 1 base from V and 6 bases from J; bases unmatched to any gene: 2. CDR1 SGHAT and CDR2 FQNNGV come from the germline V gene. The CDR3 loop spans 13 amino acids. The CDR3 protein is CASSLALAGEQYF. Written as DNA, the CDR3 is TGTGCCAGCAGCTTAGCTCTAGCGGGCGAGCAGTACTTC.

This clone has only one observation. The chain has TRBV27 and TRBJ2-7; tentative D call: TRBD2 (7 bases). V was shortened by 0 bases and J by 4 bases, with 13 bases between the two germline ends. The germline CDR1 and CDR2 sequences are MNHEY and SMNVEV (reference sequence). The length of the CDR3 is 15 residues. CDR3 sequence reads: CASSLSGGPGYEQYF. The CDR3 DNA reads TGTGCCAGCAGTTTATCGGGGGGGCCCGGGTACGAGCAGTACTTC.

The gene calls are TRBV5-6 and TRBJ2-3, with TRBD2 identical over 7 bases. The trim removed 4 bases at V and 3 bases at J, leaving 5 bases unmatched. The CDR3 runs 14 residues. Germline V CDR1 and CDR2: SGHDT, YYEEEE. CDR3 sequence: CASSDLRGTDTQYF. CDR3 nucleotide sequence: TGTGCCAGCAGCGACCTGCGGGGGACAGATACGCAGTATTTT.

The chain combines TRBV5-5 with TRBJ1-1; D gene uncertain. V was pared by 4 bases and J by 4 bases, with 11 bases between. There are 13 residues in the CDR3. CDR1 SGHKS and CDR2 YYEKEE come from the germline V gene (reference sequence). DNA for the CDR3: TGTGCCAGCAGCCTTTTCGGAGGCACTGAAGCTTTCTTT. Protein product: CASSLFGGTEAFF. Full variable domain (remainder filled in from reference TRBV5-5 and TRBJ1-1): DAGVTQSPTHLIKTRGQQVTLRCSPISGHKSVSWYQQVLGQGPQFIFQYYEKEERGRGNFPDRFSARQFPNYSSELNVNALLLGDSALYLCASSLFGGTEAFFGQGTRLTVV.

The chain employs TRBV7-3 and TRBJ1-2, with D perhaps matching TRBD1 (6 bases). V lost 6 bases, J lost 6 bases, and 14 bases lay in between. The germline V gene has CDR1 SGHTA and CDR2 FQGTGA. CDR3 length equals 13 residues. The CDR3 DNA is TGTGCCAGCAGTTCCGGGACAAGCAATGGCTACACCTTC. This codes for CASSSGTSNGYTF.

The chain links TRBV9 to TRBJ2-2; the match to TRBD2 covers 14 bases. Germline CDR1 SGDLS, CDR2 YYNGEE. Germline trimming cut 3 bases from V and 3 bases from J; bases unmatched to any gene: 4. CDR3 length equals 17 residues. CDR3 nucleotides: TGTGCCAGCAGCGGGGGACTAGCGGGGGCCTACACCGGGGAGCTGTTTTTT. Translating gives CASSGGLAGAYTGELFF.

This clone has only one observation. V is TRBV11-2 and J is TRBJ2-7, with TRBD1 matching 7 bases. This CDR3 contains 16 residues. The ends lost 3 bases at V and 3 bases at J; junction bases unmatched: 11. Per the germline V gene, CDR1 is SGHAT and CDR2 is FQNNGV. The CDR3: CASSFTGTAQVYEQYF. In nucleotides, the CDR3 is TGTGCCAGCAGCTTCACAGGGACAGCCCAGGTCTACGAGCAGTACTTC.

This chain connects TRBV2 to TRBJ1-1; TRBD1 agrees at 9 bases. This CDR3 is built from 13 residues. V was clipped by 9 bases and J by 0 bases; unmatched bases: 2. Germline CDR1 SNHLY, CDR2 FYNNEI. CDR3 sequence: CARQGAMNTEAFF. DNA for the CDR3: TGTGCCAGACAGGGGGCCATGAACACTGAAGCTTTCTTT.

The chain uses TRBV6-1 and TRBJ1-5; 9 nucleotides agree with TRBD1. The CDR3 sequence is 15 residues long. CDR1 MNHNS and CDR2 SASEGT come from the germline V gene. With V trimmed by 7 bases and J by 0 bases, 4 bases remained unmatched. The CDR3 spells CASIWTGDSNQPQHF. The CDR3 nucleotides are TGTGCCAGCATTTGGACAGGGGATAGCAATCAGCCCCAGCATTTT.

The rearrangement joins TRBV5-1 to TRBJ1-2; D is ambiguous. Germline V gene data show CDR1 as SGHRS and CDR2 as YFSETQ. The CDR3 is 14 residues long. Between the trimmed V and J ends, which lost 1 base and 4 bases, there was a span of 11 bases. The chain's CDR3 is CASSLNSGGYGYTF. CDR3 nucleotides: TGCGCCAGCAGCTTGAATTCAGGAGGCTATGGCTACACCTTC.

This chain links TRBV30 with TRBJ1-5; tentative D call: TRBD1 (5 bases). This CDR3 comprises 13 residues. The germline V gene encodes CDR1 GTSNPN and CDR2 SVGIG (reference sequence). With 3 bases removed from V and 6 bases from J, the gap between germline ends came to 12 bases. CDR3 in amino acids: CAWRQAGGQPQHF. The CDR3 nucleotides are TGTGCCTGGAGACAGGCGGGAGGTCAGCCCCAGCATTTT. The complete variable domain, with remaining parts taken from reference TRBV30 and TRBJ1-5, reads SQTIHQWPATLVQPVGSPLSLECTVEGTSNPNLYWYRQAAGRGLQLLFYSVGIGQISSEVPQNLSASRPQDRQFILSSKKLLLSDSGFYLCAWRQAGGQPQHFGDGTRLSIL.

The chain recombines TRBV5-5 with TRBJ1-1; unclear D gene. The CDR3 loop spans 15 amino acids. In germline, CDR1 is SGHKS, CDR2 YYEKEE (reference sequence). Trimming took off 1 base at V and 6 bases at J, with 16 bases between the two ends. The CDR3 DNA is TGTGCCAGCAGCTTGCGGGGAGGCTCCGGGGCTGAAGCTTTCTTT. Protein product: CASSLRGGSGAEAFF.

The chain combines TRBV27 with TRBJ2-3, with 14 positions matching TRBD2. The trim removed 6 bases at V and 1 base at J, leaving 9 bases unmatched. This CDR3 is built from 18 residues. Germline V gene data show CDR1 as MNHEY and CDR2 as SMNVEV (reference sequence). The DNA of the CDR3 is TGTGCCAGCAGGCCCAGACTAGCGGGGGGGTTTGGCACAGATACGCAGTATTTT. Translation: CASRPRLAGGFGTDTQYF.